This T cell receptor (beta chain) was obtained from a study of graft-versus-host responses after intestinal transplantation. In the study overall: Anti-thymocyte globulin was used for induction in all recipients, who then took tacrolimus and steroids for about 3 years.

Overall study findings and caveats: High graft-versus-host to host-versus-graft clonal ratios were seen in allografts of patients with graft-donor T cell macrochimerism. Levels of circulating GvH clones at their peak were associated with early post-transplant HvG declines.

Sequencing was performed with immunoSEQ multiplex PCR; in TCRdb, only in-frame clones are kept and a portion is missing. The sample carries about 35,000 clones, about 93% recorded once. Concerning this clone: Its cognate antigen is unknown.

The receptor was isolated from a human patient who received an intestinal transplant, so some T cells may come from the graft donor. The sequencing used PBMCs, collected 16 days after intestinal transplant.

The CDR3 region is CASSPDLGNTIYF. The CDR3 DNA reads TGTGCCAGCAGCCCCGATCTAGGAAACACCATATATTTT. The chain combines TRBV7-9 with TRBJ1-3, with D hard to call. The CDR3 covers 13 residues. Germline V gives CDR1 SEHNR, CDR2 FQNEAQ (reference sequence). The V end lost 5 bases, the J end lost 4 bases, and 9 bases lay between the germline ends.